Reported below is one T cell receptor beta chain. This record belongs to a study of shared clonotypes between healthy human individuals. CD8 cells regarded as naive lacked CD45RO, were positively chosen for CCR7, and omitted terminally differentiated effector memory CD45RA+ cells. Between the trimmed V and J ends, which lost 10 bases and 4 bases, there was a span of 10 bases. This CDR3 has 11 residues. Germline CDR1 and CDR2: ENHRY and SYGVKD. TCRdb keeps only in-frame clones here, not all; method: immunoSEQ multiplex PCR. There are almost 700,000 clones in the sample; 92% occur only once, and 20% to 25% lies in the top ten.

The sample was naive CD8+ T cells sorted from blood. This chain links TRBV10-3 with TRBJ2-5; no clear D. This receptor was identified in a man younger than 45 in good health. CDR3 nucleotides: TGTGCCACAAGGCCCGCAGAGACCCAGTACTTC. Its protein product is CATRPAETQYF.